The 24 T cell receptor beta chains in this list originate from one sample, sequenced in a study of siplizumab effects on memory and regulatory T cells. The assay was immunoSEQ multiplex PCR, and TCRdb's table has in-frame clones only and misses some. The sample lists around 100,000 clones; about nine tenths were seen once. The source material was non-Treg CD4+ T cells sorted from blood. Receptors were obtained from a human donor in good health.

This chain links TRBV7-3 with TRBJ2-5; 16 bases are a match to TRBD2. The CDR3 contains 17 residues. Germline V gene data show CDR1 as SGHTA and CDR2 as FQGTGA. V shed 3 bases, J shed 1 base, and the junction held 2 bases outside the gene matches. The CDR3 here is CASSLGTSGRGQETQYF. The CDR3, as DNA: TGTGCCAGCAGCTTGGGGACTAGCGGGAGGGGCCAAGAGACCCAGTACTTC.

With respect to this clone: Other nucleotide sequences in the sample specify the same CDR3. This chain uses TRBV18 with TRBJ2-7, with D perhaps TRBD2 (6 bases). V lost 4 bases and J 4 bases, leaving 8 bases between the germline ends. There are 12 residues in the CDR3. The germline V gene has CDR1 KGHSH and CDR2 LQKENI. The CDR3 DNA reads TGTGCCAGCTCACAGGAGGGTTACGAGCAGTACTTC. Protein: CASSQEGYEQYF.

The V call is TRBV6-6, the J call TRBJ2-7, with D tentatively TRBD2 (6 bases). Germline lookup yields CDR1 MNHNY and CDR2 SVGAGI (reference sequence). The CDR3 covers 13 residues. V lost 7 bases and J 1 base, leaving 11 bases between the germline ends. The DNA of the CDR3 is TGTGCCAGCACTAGCGACATGTCCTACGAGCAGTACTTC. This sequence encodes CASTSDMSYEQYF.

The V gene is TRBV6-1, the J gene TRBJ1-2, with D possibly being TRBD1 (6 bases). The CDR3 runs to 12 residues. CDR1 and CDR2 (germline): MNHNS, SASEGT. Trimming removed 7 bases at V and 4 bases at J, with 10 bases between. The CDR3, as DNA: TGTGCCAGCAATCAGGGGAGCTATGGCTACACCTTC. Translation gives CASNQGSYGYTF.

The chain joins TRBV27 to TRBJ2-1, with TRBD2 matching 7 bases. Trimming removed 3 bases from V and 4 bases from J; junction bases left unmatched: 6. The V gene's germline CDR1 is MNHEY and CDR2 SMNVEV (reference sequence). The CDR3 covers 15 residues. CDR3 sequence: CASSFRTSEYNEQFF. DNA of the CDR3: TGTGCCAGCAGTTTTCGGACTAGTGAATACAATGAGCAGTTCTTC.

This CDR3 reads CASRPWDAANYGYTF. The CDR3 bases are TGCGCCAGCAGACCCTGGGACGCAGCTAACTATGGCTACACCTTC. The genes are TRBV5-1 and TRBJ1-2, with D perhaps matching TRBD1 (5 bases). This CDR3 comprises 15 residues. V was shortened by 5 bases and J by 0 bases, with 14 bases between the two germline ends. In germline, CDR1 is SGHRS, CDR2 YFSETQ.

This clone is a singleton in its sample. This chain joins TRBV2 and TRBJ2-2, with 8 bases identical to TRBD2. The germline V gene encodes CDR1 SNHLY and CDR2 FYNNEI. V shed 6 bases and J 3 bases; nucleotides not matched to a gene: 9. This CDR3 contains 16 residues. The CDR3 here is CASRGPGGLDTGELFF. CDR3 bases: TGTGCCAGCAGGGGCCCGGGGGGGCTGGACACCGGGGAGCTGTTTTTT.

CDR3 nucleotide sequence: TGCAGCGTTGATTGCCTAGCGGGAGGGCTGGAGGCTCTCGAGCAGTACTTC. Protein sequence: CSVDCLAGGLEALEQYF. The chain uses TRBV29-1 and TRBJ2-7, with 12 positions matching TRBD2. The germline V gene has CDR1 SQVTM and CDR2 ANQGSEA. This CDR3 comprises 17 residues. The ends lost 3 bases at V and 6 bases at J; junction bases unmatched: 15.

V usage is TRBV15 and J usage is TRBJ2-6; D unresolved. V was pared by 1 base and J by 2 bases, with 9 bases between. Germline V gene lookup returns CDR1 LNHNV and CDR2 YYDKDF (reference sequence). CDR3 length: 16 amino acids. Here the CDR3 reads CATSRGLGTGANVLTF. The CDR3 DNA is TGTGCCACCAGCAGAGGGCTGGGGACTGGGGCCAACGTCCTGACTTTC. The variable domain in full, with the rest retrieved from reference TRBV15 and TRBJ2-6, is DAMVIQNPRYQVTQFGKPVTLSCSQTLNHNVMYWYQQKSSQAPKLLFHYYDKDFNNEADTPDNFQSRRPNTSFCFLDIRSPGLGDTAMYLCATSRGLGTGANVLTFGAGSRLTVL.

This clone was detected once. The V and J genes are TRBV28 and TRBJ2-1; TRBD2 matches at 11 bases. CDR3 length: 15 amino acids. Germline V gene sequence: CDR1 MDHEN, CDR2 SYDVKM. After removal of 5 bases from V and 3 bases from J, the junction contained 3 bases not matched to a gene. For the CDR3, the DNA is TGTGCCAGCAGTCTGACTAGCGGGGACTACAATGAGCAGTTCTTC. Translating it yields CASSLTSGDYNEQFF. The variable domain in full, completed from reference TRBV28 and TRBJ2-1, reads DVKVTQSSRYLVKRTGEKVFLECVQDMDHENMFWYRQDPGLGLRLIYFSYDVKMKEKGDIPEGYSVSREKKERFSLILESASTNQTSMYLCASSLTSGDYNEQFFGPGTRLTVL.

The chain uses TRBV30 and TRBJ1-5, with no clear D. Trimming left V 0 bases short and J 1 base short, with 7 bases between. This CDR3 contains 14 residues. Germline CDR1 and CDR2: GTSNPN and SVGIG (reference sequence). CDR3: CAWSVPGSNQPQHF. In DNA, the CDR3 is TGTGCCTGGAGTGTACCCGGGAGCAATCAGCCCCAGCATTTT.

This chain uses TRBV6-5 with TRBJ2-7; either TRBD1 or TRBD2 may supply D (5 bases each). Trimming removed 2 bases from V and 6 bases from J, with 11 bases in between. This CDR3 is 13 amino acids long. Germline V gene lookup returns CDR1 MNHEY and CDR2 SVGAGI. In DNA, the CDR3 is TGTGCCAGCAGTTACGGGCAGGGACGCGAGCAGTACTTC. Translated: CASSYGQGREQYF.

The genes are TRBV19 and TRBJ1-1, with D maybe TRBD1 (5 bases). The CDR3 extends over 16 amino acids. Between the trimmed V and J ends, which lost 2 bases and 5 bases, there was a span of 18 bases. From germline, CDR1 is LNHDA and CDR2 SQIVND (reference sequence). CDR3 loop: CASSIMLGRQGTEAFF. The CDR3 DNA is TGTGCCAGTAGTATAATGTTGGGCAGGCAGGGAACTGAAGCTTTCTTT. Full variable domain (rest looked up from reference TRBV19 and TRBJ1-1): DGGITQSPKYLFRKEGQNVTLSCEQNLNHDAMYWYRQDPGQGLRLIYYSQIVNDFQKGDIAEGYSVSREKKESFPLTVTSAQKNPTAFYLCASSIMLGRQGTEAFFGQGTRLTVV.

J is TRBJ1-4 and V is TRBV10-2, with D maybe TRBD1 (6 bases). Looked up from germline, CDR1 is WSHSY and CDR2 is SAAADI. Deletions cut 2 bases from V and 6 bases from J, with 10 bases between. This CDR3 is 14 amino acids long. CDR3 residues: CASSELAGDEKLFF. Here the CDR3 DNA reads TGCGCCAGCAGTGAGCTTGCAGGGGATGAAAAACTGTTTTTT.

This clone was found once. CDR3 sequence reads: CASSNRRNPNEKLFF. As DNA, the CDR3 is TGTGCCAGCAGCAACCGACGGAACCCTAATGAAAAACTGTTTTTT. V usage is TRBV2 and J usage is TRBJ1-4; D unclear. The CDR3 totals 15 residues. In germline, CDR1 is SNHLY, CDR2 FYNNEI. Trimming took 6 bases from V and 3 from J, leaving 14 bases between them.

V is TRBV11-3 and J is TRBJ2-3, with 11 bases lining up with TRBD1. The CDR3 extends over 17 amino acids. Germline-derived CDR1 and CDR2 are SGHNT and YENEEA. Trimming at V came to 3 bases and at J to 4 bases, leaving 9 bases not matched to a gene. The CDR3 spells CASSFRGTGGLADTQYF. The CDR3 nucleotides are TGTGCCAGCAGCTTCCGGGGGACAGGGGGTTTGGCAGATACGCAGTATTTT.

The rearrangement links TRBV5-1 to TRBJ2-2; D remains unclear. The CDR3 is 14 residues long. Between the trimmed V and J ends, which lost 0 bases and 3 bases, there was a span of 6 bases. The germline V gene encodes CDR1 SGHRS and CDR2 YFSETQ. The CDR3 DNA reads as TGCGCCAGCAGCTTGGGGCTACACACCGGGGAGCTGTTTTTT. This encodes CASSLGLHTGELFF.

The V and J genes are TRBV18 and TRBJ2-3, with D tentatively TRBD2 (6 bases). Trimming took off 4 bases at V and 6 bases at J, with 17 bases between the two ends. This CDR3 contains 15 residues. Germline V gene data show CDR1 as KGHSH and CDR2 as LQKENI. The CDR3 DNA reads TGTGCCAGCTCACGCGGGGCCACGGGGGAGGATACGCAGTATTTT. Amino acid sequence: CASSRGATGEDTQYF.

V and J are TRBV21-1 and TRBJ2-1; the table names TRBD1, a call not compared with the DNA. TRBV21-1 is annotated as a pseudogene. The CDR3 is 11 residues long. The CDR3 loop is CASSYMAEQFF. CDR3 nucleotide sequence: TGTGCCAGCAGCTACATGGCTGAGCAGTTCTTC.

This chain uses TRBV19 with TRBJ2-1; 10 nucleotides match TRBD1. V lost 1 base, J lost 1 base, and 4 bases stayed unmatched. The CDR3 runs 17 residues. The germline V gene has CDR1 LNHDA and CDR2 SQIVND (reference sequence). CDR3 residues: CASSIGDRGLSYNEQFF. The DNA of the CDR3 is TGTGCCAGTAGTATAGGAGACAGGGGGCTTTCCTACAATGAGCAGTTCTTC. The complete variable domain, with remaining parts taken from reference TRBV19 and TRBJ2-1, reads DGGITQSPKYLFRKEGQNVTLSCEQNLNHDAMYWYRQDPGQGLRLIYYSQIVNDFQKGDIAEGYSVSREKKESFPLTVTSAQKNPTAFYLCASSIGDRGLSYNEQFFGPGTRLTVL.

CDR3 sequence: CASSLMVGSYEQYF. Here the CDR3 DNA reads TGTGCCAGCAGCTTAATGGTCGGCTCCTACGAGCAGTACTTC. This chain connects TRBV7-2 to TRBJ2-7; D gene unclear. Germline CDR1 and CDR2: SGHTA and FQGNSA. The CDR3 loop spans 14 amino acids. Deletions cut 2 bases from V and 0 bases from J, with 8 bases between. Full variable domain (remainder filled in from reference TRBV7-2 and TRBJ2-7): GAGVSQSPSNKVTEKGKDVELRCDPISGHTALYWYRQSLGQGLEFLIYFQGNSAPDKSGLPSDRFSAERTGGSVSTLTIQRTQQEDSAVYLCASSLMVGSYEQYFGPGTRLTVT.

This clone was seen a single time. V and J are TRBV5-1 and TRBJ2-7, with 7 bases matching TRBD2. Per the germline V gene, CDR1 is SGHRS and CDR2 is YFSETQ. CDR3 length equals 13 residues. The ends lost 2 bases at V and 6 bases at J; junction bases unmatched: 5. The CDR3 DNA reads TGCGCCAGCAGCTTCGGGGGAGGGAGCGAGCAGTACTTC. Protein product: CASSFGGGSEQYF.

This chain joins TRBV5-4 and TRBJ2-7; D unclear. V was pared by 7 bases and J by 0 bases, with 11 bases between. The germline gives CDR1 SGHNT, CDR2 YYREEE (reference sequence). This CDR3 spans 13 amino acids. The DNA of the CDR3 is TGTGCCAGCGACGACGTACCCTCCTACGAGCAGTACTTC. Translated, it gives CASDDVPSYEQYF.

This chain joins TRBV9 and TRBJ2-3, with TRBD2 identical over 8 bases. This CDR3 is built from 17 residues. Germline CDR1 reads SGDLS; CDR2 reads YYNGEE. Losses at the gene ends were 0 bases for V and 0 bases for J; bases not matched to a gene: 6. For the CDR3, the DNA is TGTGCCAGCAGCGTAGGTATTAGCGGGACTAGCACAGATACGCAGTATTTT. Translation: CASSVGISGTSTDTQYF. The full variable domain, with the rest looked up from reference TRBV9 and TRBJ2-3, is DSGVTQTPKHLITATGQRVTLRCSPRSGDLSVYWYQQSLDQGLQFLIQYYNGEERAKGNILERFSAQQFPDLHSELNLSSLELGDSALYFCASSVGISGTSTDTQYFGPGTRLTVL.